This T cell receptor beta chain is from a study of identical twins. Study results and caveats: In monozygotic twins, models underestimated the sharing of out-of-frame TCR alpha.

The CDR3 is 14 residues long. Germline CDR1 reads ENHRY; CDR2 reads SYGVKD. V lost 2 bases and J lost 5, with 13 bases in between. TCRdb reprocessed the 5' RACE reads via MiXCR and lists one record per CDR3 protein. Among 500,000 to 700,000 distinct CDR3 sequences listed, around 7.4% were seen once. Of note for this clonotype: The target antigen is unknown.

The same specimen was also included in a second study, on yellow fever vaccine responses in identical twins.

The rearrangement uses TRBV10-3 and TRBJ2-7; D remains ambiguous. The receptor was derived from a woman between 18 and 29 years old in good health. Sequencing used PBMCs. CDR3 sequence reads: CAISEPRKSNEQYF. The CDR3 coding sequence is TGTGCCATCAGTGAGCCCCGAAAAAGCAACGAGCAGTACTTC.